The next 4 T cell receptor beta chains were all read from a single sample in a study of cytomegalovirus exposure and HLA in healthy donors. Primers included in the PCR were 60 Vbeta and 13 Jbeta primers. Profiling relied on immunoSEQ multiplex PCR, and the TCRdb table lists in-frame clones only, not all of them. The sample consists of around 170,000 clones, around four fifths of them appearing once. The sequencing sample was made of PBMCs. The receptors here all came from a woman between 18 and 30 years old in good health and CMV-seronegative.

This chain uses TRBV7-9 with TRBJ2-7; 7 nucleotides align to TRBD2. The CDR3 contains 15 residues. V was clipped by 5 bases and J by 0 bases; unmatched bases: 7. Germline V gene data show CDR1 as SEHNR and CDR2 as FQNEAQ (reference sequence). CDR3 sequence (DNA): TGTGCCAGCAGCCGGCTTGGCGGGAGCTCCTACGAGCAGTACTTC. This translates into CASSRLGGSSYEQYF. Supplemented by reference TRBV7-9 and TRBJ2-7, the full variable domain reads DTGVSQNPRHKITKRGQNVTFRCDPISEHNRLYWYRQTLGQGPEFLTYFQNEAQLEKSRLLSDRFSAERPKGSFSTLEIQRTEQGDSAMYLCASSRLGGSSYEQYFGPGTRLTVT.

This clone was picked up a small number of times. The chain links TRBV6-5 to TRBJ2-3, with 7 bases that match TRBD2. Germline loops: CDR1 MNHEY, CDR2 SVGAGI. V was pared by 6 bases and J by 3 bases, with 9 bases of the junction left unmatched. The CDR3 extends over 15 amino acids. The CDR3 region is CASSLGDGRTDTQYF. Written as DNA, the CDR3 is TGTGCCAGCAGCCTCGGTGACGGGAGGACAGATACGCAGTATTTT.

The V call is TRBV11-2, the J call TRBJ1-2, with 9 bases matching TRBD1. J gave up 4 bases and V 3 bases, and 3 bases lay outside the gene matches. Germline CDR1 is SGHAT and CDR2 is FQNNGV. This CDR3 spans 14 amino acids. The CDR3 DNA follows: TGTGCCAGCAGCTTGGACAGGGGTGGCTATGGCTACACCTTC. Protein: CASSLDRGGYGYTF.

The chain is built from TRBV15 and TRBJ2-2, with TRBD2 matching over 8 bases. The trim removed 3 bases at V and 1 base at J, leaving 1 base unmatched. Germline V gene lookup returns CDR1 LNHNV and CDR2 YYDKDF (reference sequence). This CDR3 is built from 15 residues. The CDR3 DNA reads TGTGCCACCAGCAGTCTAGCGGGGAACACCGGGGAGCTGTTTTTT. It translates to CATSSLAGNTGELFF.